Listed below are T cell receptor beta chains from one sample, sequenced in a study of T-cell memory formation after mild COVID-19. Each CDR3 protein gets one entry after TCRdb re-called the 5' RACE reads with MiXCR. The data hold 150,000 to 200,000 distinct CDR3 sequences, with about 14% observed a single time. Sequencing input: PBMCs or a T cell subset sorted from them (not recorded which). Source of these receptors: an adult woman who had mild COVID-19 (a few samples of this study predate the infection). Cell type and time point are not known. The CDR3 runs from the conserved cysteine through the conserved F or W. A D gene is named only where the DNA matches it firmly. Clone size is stated in some rows and not others, as once, few, many or a class when expanded.

len: 15
j_gene: TRBJ2-1
d_gene: -
abundance: many
v_gene: TRBV7-6
CDR3nt: TGTGCCAGCAGCCCCCTAGGGAGCTCCTACAATGAGCAGTTCTTC
CDR3aa: CASSPLGSSYNEQFF

len: 15
j_gene: TRBJ2-1
d_gene: -
abundance: few
v_gene: TRBV5-1
CDR3nt: TGCGCCAGCAGCTTGATTCCCCGGGACGACAATGAGCAGTTCTTC
CDR3aa: CASSLIPRDDNEQFF

len: 14
j_gene: TRBJ2-5
d_gene: TRBD2
abundance: -
v_gene: TRBV7-8
CDR3nt: TGTGCCAGCAGCTTCCAGCGGGGGGCGGAGACCCAGTACTTC
CDR3aa: CASSFQRGAETQYF

len: 14
j_gene: TRBJ2-7
d_gene: TRBD1
abundance: few
v_gene: TRBV7-9
CDR3nt: TGTGCCAGCAGCTTAGGACAGGGGGCGGACGAGCAGTACTTC
CDR3aa: CASSLGQGADEQYF

len: 15
j_gene: TRBJ2-7
d_gene: TRBD1
abundance: -
v_gene: TRBV7-2
CDR3nt: TGTGCCAGCAGCCGACAGGGGAAAGTAGCCTACGAGCAGTACTTC
CDR3aa: CASSRQGKVAYEQYF

len: 14
j_gene: TRBJ2-5
d_gene: TRBD2
abundance: -
v_gene: TRBV6-5
CDR3nt: TGTGCCAGCAGTTACTTAGCGGGAAAAGAGACCCAGTACTTC
CDR3aa: CASSYLAGKETQYF

len: 16
j_gene: TRBJ1-6
d_gene: -
abundance: -
v_gene: TRBV5-1
CDR3nt: TGCGCCAGCAGCTTGGGGCGGAGCTCCTATAATTCACCCCTCCACTTT
CDR3aa: CASSLGRSSYNSPLHF

len: 15
j_gene: TRBJ2-3
d_gene: -
abundance: -
v_gene: TRBV20-1
CDR3nt: TGCAGTGCTAGAGATGTGGGGGGAGTCACAGATACGCAGTATTTT
CDR3aa: CSARDVGGVTDTQYF

len: 15
j_gene: TRBJ2-3
d_gene: -
abundance: once
v_gene: TRBV29-1
CDR3nt: TGCAGCGTTTCGCCCCGGGCCACTAGCACAGATACGCAGTATTTT
CDR3aa: CSVSPRATSTDTQYF

len: 15
j_gene: TRBJ2-6
d_gene: -
abundance: few
v_gene: TRBV5-6
CDR3nt: TGTGCCAGCAGTCGCATGTCAGCTGGGGCCAACGTCCTGACTTTC
CDR3aa: CASSRMSAGANVLTF

len: 16
j_gene: TRBJ2-6
d_gene: TRBD1
abundance: -
v_gene: TRBV7-3
CDR3nt: TGTGCCAGCAGCGCGACAGGGGGCGCTGGGGCCAACGTCCTGACTTTC
CDR3aa: CASSATGGAGANVLTF

len: 13
j_gene: TRBJ2-5
d_gene: TRBD2
abundance: -
v_gene: TRBV7-9
CDR3nt: TGTGCCAGCAGCTCGGGGGGGCCAGAGACCCAGTACTTC
CDR3aa: CASSSGGPETQYF

len: 13
j_gene: TRBJ2-7
d_gene: -
abundance: few
v_gene: TRBV5-4
CDR3nt: TGTGCCAGCAGCCCCGAGGCTTCCGACGAGCAGTACTTC
CDR3aa: CASSPEASDEQYF

len: 14
j_gene: TRBJ2-7
d_gene: -
abundance: many
v_gene: TRBV5-1
CDR3nt: TGCGCCAGCAGCTTGTTAGGGGCTTCCTACGAGCAGTACTTC
CDR3aa: CASSLLGASYEQYF

len: 13
j_gene: TRBJ2-7
d_gene: -
abundance: few
v_gene: TRBV29-1
CDR3nt: TGCAGCGTTGAAAGGCCGGGGGCTGACGAGCAGTACTTC
CDR3aa: CSVERPGADEQYF

len: 14
j_gene: TRBJ2-5
d_gene: -
abundance: -
v_gene: TRBV24-1
CDR3nt: TGTGCCACCAGTGATCCTGGGACCGCAGAGACCCAGTACTTC
CDR3aa: CATSDPGTAETQYF